These 27 T cell receptor beta chains originate from one sample sequenced in a study of blood T cell repertoires in COVID-19. Here immunoSEQ multiplex PCR was the method, and the copy in TCRdb shows in-frame clones only, minus some. This table holds around 100,000 clones, approximately 90% found once. The specimen sequenced was peripheral blood. These receptors all come from a man aged 50-59 years with active COVID-19.

V and J are TRBV5-1 and TRBJ1-4; tentatively, D is TRBD1 (5 bases). Germline-derived CDR1 and CDR2 are SGHRS and YFSETQ. The CDR3 runs 15 residues. Trimming stripped 2 bases from V and 6 bases from J, with 14 bases between. CDR3 in DNA: TGCGCCAGCAGCTTCTCGGGGGGATCCTATGAAAAACTGTTTTTT. It is translated as CASSFSGGSYEKLFF.

V usage is TRBV4-1 and J usage is TRBJ2-1, with 13 bases aligning to TRBD2. J gave up 8 bases and V 6 bases, and 7 bases lay outside the gene matches. Germline values: CDR1 MGHRA, CDR2 YSYEKL. The CDR3 sequence is 15 residues long. The CDR3 DNA sequence: TGCGCCAGCAGTCCCGGGACTAGCGGGGTCGATGAGCAGTTCTTC. Its translation: CASSPGTSGVDEQFF.

This clone was found a few times. The V and J genes are TRBV13 and TRBJ2-5, with TRBD2 identical over 8 bases. The CDR3 covers 16 residues. J was trimmed by 5 bases and V by 5 bases; bases with no gene match: 13. Germline V gene data show CDR1 as PRHDT and CDR2 as FYEKMQ (reference sequence). The DNA of the CDR3 is TGTGCCAGCAGCCAACGGACTAGCATGCTAGAGGAGACCCAGTACTTC. Translation gives CASSQRTSMLEETQYF.

This sequence joins TRBV2 and TRBJ1-6; perhaps TRBD1 as D (6 bases). The V gene's germline CDR1 is SNHLY and CDR2 FYNNEI. V shed 6 bases and J shed 9 bases, with 15 bases lying between them. This CDR3 is built from 14 residues. This CDR3 is CASRDYRVGSPLHF. In DNA form, the CDR3 reads TGTGCCAGCAGGGATTACAGGGTTGGTTCACCCCTCCACTTT.

The table lists this clone with a count of one. The chain is built from TRBV5-1 and TRBJ2-3; 11 bases align to TRBD1. V shed 5 bases, J shed 3 bases, and the junction held 14 bases outside the gene matches. Looked up from germline, CDR1 is SGHRS and CDR2 is YFSETQ. This CDR3 is built from 18 residues. The CDR3 DNA reads as TGCGCCAGCAGACAACGCCCACCGGGACAGGGGGTAACAGATACGCAGTATTTT. Translation: CASRQRPPGQGVTDTQYF.

The chain combines TRBV29-1 with TRBJ1-1; 7 bases are a match to TRBD1. After removal of 6 bases from V and 1 base from J, the junction contained 8 bases not matched to a gene. CDR1 and CDR2 (germline): SQVTM, ANQGSEA. The CDR3 length is 14 residues. CDR3 protein: CSVDFGTANTEAFF. For the CDR3, the DNA is TGCAGCGTAGATTTTGGGACAGCGAACACTGAAGCTTTCTTT.

This clone was seen only a few times. This chain links TRBV7-8 with TRBJ1-2; TRBD1 aligns across 7 bases. Germline trimming cut 5 bases from V and 3 bases from J; bases unmatched to any gene: 3. Germline V CDR1 and CDR2: SGHVS, FQNEAQ. CDR3 length: 13 amino acids. CDR3 bases: TGTGCCAGCAGCACCGACAGGGACTATGGCTACACCTTC. Translated: CASSTDRDYGYTF. Full variable domain (missing parts from reference TRBV7-8 and TRBJ1-2): GAGVSQSPRYKVAKRGQDVALRCDPISGHVSLFWYQQALGQGPEFLTYFQNEAQLDKSGLPSDRFFAERPEGSVSTLKIQRTQQEDSAVYLCASSTDRDYGYTFGSGTRLTVV.

The sample holds one count of this clone. As DNA, the CDR3 is TGTGCCGGAAATTCCAAAAGCGGCCCTATTGTAGAGCAGTACTTC. It translates to CAGNSKSGPIVEQYF. The chain links TRBV2 to TRBJ2-7, with D perhaps matching TRBD2 (5 bases). The ends were cut back, 11 bases at V and 7 bases at J, with 27 bases in the middle. Germline V gene lookup returns CDR1 SNHLY and CDR2 FYNNEI. The CDR3 contains 15 residues.

The V and J genes are TRBV19 and TRBJ1-1; TRBD1 matches at 12 bases. Germline V CDR1 and CDR2: LNHDA, SQIVND (reference sequence). The CDR3 spans 14 residues. After removal of 4 bases from V and 9 bases from J, the junction contained 6 bases not matched to a gene. The CDR3 loop is CASSTGTGGIKAFF. CDR3 bases: TGTGCCAGTAGTACAGGGACAGGGGGCATCAAAGCTTTCTTT. The whole variable domain, remainder taken from reference TRBV19 and TRBJ1-1, is DGGITQSPKYLFRKEGQNVTLSCEQNLNHDAMYWYRQDPGQGLRLIYYSQIVNDFQKGDIAEGYSVSREKKESFPLTVTSAQKNPTAFYLCASSTGTGGIKAFFGQGTRLTVV.

The CDR3 spells CASSPGTGNYGYTF. The CDR3 coding sequence is TGTGCCAGCTCACCCGGGACAGGGAACTATGGCTACACCTTC. This chain joins TRBV18 and TRBJ1-2, with 9 bases matching TRBD1. The CDR3 has 14 residues. The V segment lost 3 bases and the J segment 2 bases; nucleotides outside the gene matches: 1. Germline CDR1 reads KGHSH; CDR2 reads LQKENI.

The rearrangement links TRBV2 to TRBJ1-4; weak D call: TRBD1 (5 bases). Germline V gene data show CDR1 as SNHLY and CDR2 as FYNNEI. The CDR3 loop spans 15 amino acids. V was cut by 4 bases and J by 4 bases, with 13 bases left in between. CDR3 region: CASSVGQAINEKLFF. CDR3 nucleotide sequence: TGTGCCAGCAGTGTGGGGCAGGCAATTAATGAAAAACTGTTTTTT.

The J gene is TRBJ2-7, the V gene TRBV5-6; the D is unclear. The ends were cut back, 4 bases at V and 6 bases at J, with 11 bases in the middle. The CDR3 contains 12 residues. In germline, CDR1 is SGHDT, CDR2 YYEEEE. CDR3 sequence: CASSKTSGEQYF. The CDR3 DNA is TGTGCCAGCAGCAAGACTTCGGGCGAGCAGTACTTC.

The rearrangement joins TRBV2 to TRBJ1-1, with D maybe TRBD1 (5 bases). V lost 2 bases, J lost 6 bases, and 16 bases lay in between. The germline V gene has CDR1 SNHLY and CDR2 FYNNEI. CDR3 length: 15 amino acids. The chain's CDR3 is CASSEMARGVSEAFF. Written as DNA, the CDR3 is TGTGCCAGCAGTGAAATGGCCCGGGGGGTGTCTGAAGCTTTCTTT.

The gene calls are TRBV3-1 (or the pseudogene TRBV3-2) and TRBJ1-6; 12 bases align to TRBD1. V dropped 4 bases and J dropped 9; count of bases not matched to a gene: 7. Germline V gene lookup returns CDR1 LGHDT and CDR2 YNNKEL (reference sequence). The CDR3 contains 16 residues. The CDR3 nucleotides are TGTGCCAGCAGCCCTCGGGACAGGGGGCCCTCTTCACCCCTCCACTTT. Translated: CASSPRDRGPSSPLHF.

This clone has a single count. The CDR3 loop is CASSILAGGSQGEQFF. The CDR3 nucleotides are TGTGCCAGTAGTATCTTAGCGGGAGGGTCGCAGGGCGAGCAGTTCTTC. The chain employs TRBV19 and TRBJ2-1, with 11 bases matching TRBD2. Per germline, CDR1 LNHDA and CDR2 SQIVND (reference sequence). Losses at the gene ends were 3 bases for V and 10 bases for J; bases not matched to a gene: 11. There are 16 residues in the CDR3.

V gene TRBV4-2 combines with J gene TRBJ2-3; a weak D match, TRBD2 (5 bases). Trimming took 5 bases from V and 2 from J, leaving 20 bases between them. This CDR3 is 17 amino acids long. Germline CDR1 LGHNA, CDR2 YNFKEQ. The CDR3 region has the DNA TGTGCCAGCAGCTCGCGGGTGGCAGTTCCGGACACAGATACGCAGTATTTT. It codes for CASSSRVAVPDTDTQYF.

The V call is TRBV27, the J call TRBJ2-3, with 13 bases aligning to TRBD2. CDR3 length: 14 amino acids. Germline V gene lookup returns CDR1 MNHEY and CDR2 SMNVEV (reference sequence). Trimming took 11 bases from V and 5 from J; bases not matched to a gene: 7. CDR3 sequence: CAPLTSGREDTQYF. For the CDR3, the DNA is TGTGCCCCCCTTACTAGCGGGAGGGAAGATACGCAGTATTTT.

The V gene is TRBV29-1, the J gene TRBJ2-1, with 10 bases aligning to TRBD2. CDR1 and CDR2 from the germline V gene are SQVTM and ANQGSEA. This CDR3 is built from 14 residues. After removal of 7 bases from V and 1 base from J, the junction contained 4 bases not matched to a gene. The CDR3 here is CSASGSRSYNEQFF. As DNA, the CDR3 is TGCAGCGCTAGCGGGAGTCGTTCCTACAATGAGCAGTTCTTC.

The J gene is TRBJ2-1, the V gene TRBV24-1; TRBD2 aligns across 15 bases. Trimming cost V 8 bases and J 6 bases; bases outside gene matches: 13. Germline V gives CDR1 KGHDR, CDR2 SFDVKD. CDR3 length: 18 residues. This CDR3 reads CATTGRGTSGRMGNEQFF. In DNA form, the CDR3 reads TGTGCCACCACCGGACGGGGGACTAGCGGGAGGATGGGCAATGAGCAGTTCTTC.

The J gene is TRBJ1-2, the V gene TRBV15, with D maybe TRBD1 (6 bases). The germline V and J ends were trimmed by 5 bases and 8 bases, with 18 bases remaining between them. The germline V gene has CDR1 LNHNV and CDR2 YYDKDF (reference sequence). The CDR3 spans 14 residues. The CDR3 sequence: CATSSLGAAGGYTF. The CDR3 DNA reads TGTGCCACCAGCTCCTTGGGGGCGGCCGGGGGCTACACCTTC.

This clone was recorded a few times. This specimen includes other DNA sequences encoding the same CDR3. The J gene is TRBJ1-2, the V gene TRBV9, with TRBD1 identical over 10 bases. Germline V lookup: CDR1 SGDLS, CDR2 YYNGEE. The CDR3 spans 14 residues. The ends lost 5 bases at V and 5 bases at J; junction bases unmatched: 6. CDR3 nucleotides: TGTGCCAGCAGTCCCGGGACAGGGGTTTATGGCTACACCTTC. Its protein is CASSPGTGVYGYTF.

V gene TRBV11-3 combines with J gene TRBJ2-2, with D unclear. The V and J ends lost 5 bases and 8 bases respectively, with 12 bases between them. Per the germline V gene, CDR1 is SGHNT and CDR2 is YENEEA. The CDR3 covers 13 residues. DNA for the CDR3: TGTGCCAGCAGCCCTCTAACCGTAGGGGAGCTGTTTTTT. Protein product: CASSPLTVGELFF.

This sequence joins TRBV5-1 and TRBJ1-2; perhaps TRBD1 as D (6 bases). There are 16 residues in the CDR3. The germline V gene has CDR1 SGHRS and CDR2 YFSETQ. The V gene lost 4 bases and the J gene lost 7 bases, with 23 bases spanning the gap. Written as DNA, the CDR3 is TGCGCCAGCAGCCCCGCCGGGACAAAAAACATTGGTGGCTACACCTTC. Encoded protein: CASSPAGTKNIGGYTF.

A few counts support this clone. The rearrangement joins TRBV11-1 to TRBJ2-2, with D perhaps TRBD1 (6 bases). V was clipped by 6 bases and J by 4 bases, with 15 bases between them. Germline CDR1 reads SGHAT; CDR2 reads FQDESV (reference sequence). The CDR3 covers 15 residues. The CDR3 coding sequence is TGTGCCAGCAGGGATGGGGGCCGGCGCACCGGGGAGCTGTTTTTT. This sequence encodes CASRDGGRRTGELFF. Variable domain in full (rest from reference TRBV11-1 and TRBJ2-2): EAEVAQSPRYKITEKSQAVAFWCDPISGHATLYWYRQILGQGPELLVQFQDESVVDDSQLPKDRFSAERLKGVDSTLKIQPAELGDSAMYLCASRDGGRRTGELFFGEGSRLTVL.

The chain has TRBV30 and TRBJ1-4; 10 bases map to TRBD1. Per the germline V gene, CDR1 is GTSNPN and CDR2 is SVGIG (reference sequence). The CDR3 runs to 16 residues. J gave up 8 bases and V 1 base, and 10 bases lay outside the gene matches. The CDR3 DNA reads as TGTGCCTGGAGTGAAGGTCTGGGGACAGGGGAAGAAAAACTGTTTTTT. Amino acid sequence: CAWSEGLGTGEEKLFF. Complete variable domain (other parts from reference TRBV30 and TRBJ1-4): SQTIHQWPATLVQPVGSPLSLECTVEGTSNPNLYWYRQAAGRGLQLLFYSVGIGQISSEVPQNLSASRPQDRQFILSSKKLLLSDSGFYLCAWSEGLGTGEEKLFFGSGTQLSVL.

The J gene is TRBJ2-7, the V gene TRBV18; no reliable D call. Per the germline V gene, CDR1 is KGHSH and CDR2 is LQKENI. The CDR3 contains 14 residues. Trimming took 2 bases from V and 6 from J, leaving 14 bases between them. The CDR3 DNA is TGTGCCAGCTCACCAGGGCTCACACCCGGCGAGCAGTACGTC. This sequence encodes CASSPGLTPGEQYV.

The chain joins TRBV3-1 (or the pseudogene TRBV3-2) to TRBJ2-1; tentative D call: TRBD1 (5 bases). V lost 2 bases and J lost 2, with 10 bases in between. This CDR3 region has 15 residues. Per germline, CDR1 LGHDT and CDR2 YNNKEL (reference sequence). The CDR3 spells CASSQWQGTYNEQFF. Written as DNA, the CDR3 is TGTGCCAGCAGCCAATGGCAGGGTACCTACAATGAGCAGTTCTTC.